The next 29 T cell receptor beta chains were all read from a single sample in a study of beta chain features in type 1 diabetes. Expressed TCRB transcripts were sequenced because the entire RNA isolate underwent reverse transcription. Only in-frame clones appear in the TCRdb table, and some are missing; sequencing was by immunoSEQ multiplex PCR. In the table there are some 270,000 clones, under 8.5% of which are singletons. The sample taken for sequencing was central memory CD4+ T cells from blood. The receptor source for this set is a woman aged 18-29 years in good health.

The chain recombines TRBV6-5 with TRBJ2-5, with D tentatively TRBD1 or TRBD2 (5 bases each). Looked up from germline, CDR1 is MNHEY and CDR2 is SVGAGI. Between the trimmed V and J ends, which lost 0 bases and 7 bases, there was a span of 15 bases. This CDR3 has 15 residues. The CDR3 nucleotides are TGTGCCAGCAGTTACTCAATCCAGGGTGGGGGGACCCAGTACTTC. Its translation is CASSYSIQGGGTQYF.

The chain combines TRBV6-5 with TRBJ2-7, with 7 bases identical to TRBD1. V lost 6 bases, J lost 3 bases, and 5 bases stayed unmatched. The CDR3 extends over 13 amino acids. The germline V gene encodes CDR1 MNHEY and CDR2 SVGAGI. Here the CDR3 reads CASSKDRDYEQYF. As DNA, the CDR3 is TGTGCCAGCAGCAAAGACAGGGACTACGAGCAGTACTTC.

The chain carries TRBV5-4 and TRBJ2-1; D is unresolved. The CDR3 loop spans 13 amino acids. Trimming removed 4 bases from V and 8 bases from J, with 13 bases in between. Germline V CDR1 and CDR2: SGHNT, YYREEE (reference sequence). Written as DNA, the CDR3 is TGTGCCAGCAGCACCTACCAGACCGATGAGCAGTTCTTC. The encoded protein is CASSTYQTDEQFF.

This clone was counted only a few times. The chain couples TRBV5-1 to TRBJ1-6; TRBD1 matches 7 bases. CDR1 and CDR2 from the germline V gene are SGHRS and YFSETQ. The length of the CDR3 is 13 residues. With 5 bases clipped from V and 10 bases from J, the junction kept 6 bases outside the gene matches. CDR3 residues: CASSGRGGSPLHF. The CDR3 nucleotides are TGCGCCAGCAGTGGCAGGGGGGGATCACCCCTCCACTTT.

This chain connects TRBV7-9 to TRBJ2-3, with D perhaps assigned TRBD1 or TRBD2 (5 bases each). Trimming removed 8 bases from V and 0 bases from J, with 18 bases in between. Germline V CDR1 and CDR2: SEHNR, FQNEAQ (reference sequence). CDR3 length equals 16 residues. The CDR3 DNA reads TGTGCCAGCCGACAAACGCGGTGGGGGAGCACAGATACGCAGTATTTT. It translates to CASRQTRWGSTDTQYF.

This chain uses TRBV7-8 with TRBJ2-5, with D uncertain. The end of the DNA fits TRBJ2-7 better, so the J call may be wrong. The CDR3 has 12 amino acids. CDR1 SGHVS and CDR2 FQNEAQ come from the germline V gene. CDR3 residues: CASSSPSYEQYF. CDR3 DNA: TGTGCCAGCAGCTCACCTTCTTACGAGCAGTACTTC.

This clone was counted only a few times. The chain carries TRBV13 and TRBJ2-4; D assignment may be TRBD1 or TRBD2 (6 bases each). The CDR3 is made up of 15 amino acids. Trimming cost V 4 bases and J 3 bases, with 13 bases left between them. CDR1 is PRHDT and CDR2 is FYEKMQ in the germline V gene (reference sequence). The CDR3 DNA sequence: TGTGCCAGCAGCTCCCCTAGGGGGGACAAAAACATTCAGTACTTC. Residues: CASSSPRGDKNIQYF.

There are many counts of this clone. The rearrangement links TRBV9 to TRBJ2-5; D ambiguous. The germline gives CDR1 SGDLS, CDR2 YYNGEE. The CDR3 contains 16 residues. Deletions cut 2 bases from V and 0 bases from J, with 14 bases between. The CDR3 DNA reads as TGTGCCAGCAGCGTTTCAGCGTGGGGTTACCAAGAGACCCAGTACTTC. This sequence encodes CASSVSAWGYQETQYF.

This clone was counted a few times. The CDR3 is CASSSRQEYGYTF. For the CDR3, the DNA is TGTGCCAGTAGTAGCAGACAGGAATATGGCTACACCTTC. The chain recombines TRBV19 with TRBJ1-2; the D gene is possibly TRBD1 (6 bases). This CDR3 contains 13 residues. In germline, CDR1 is LNHDA, CDR2 SQIVND (reference sequence). The V end was cut by 4 bases, the J end by 5 bases, with 11 bases between.

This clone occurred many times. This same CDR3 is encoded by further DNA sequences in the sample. CDR3 loop: CASSRDRVTEAFF. The DNA of the CDR3 is TGTGCCAGCAGTCGGGACAGGGTAACTGAAGCTTTCTTT. This chain joins TRBV28 and TRBJ1-1; 9 nucleotides align to TRBD1. This CDR3 region has 13 residues. Per germline, CDR1 MDHEN and CDR2 SYDVKM. The J segment lost 5 bases and the V segment lost 5 bases, leaving 3 bases of the junction unmatched.

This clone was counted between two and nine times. The CDR3 DNA sequence: TGTGCCAGCAGCCGACTGGAGGGCTCTGGAAACACCATATATTTT. Protein sequence: CASSRLEGSGNTIYF. The chain recombines TRBV11-2 with TRBJ1-3, with no clear D. CDR1 is SGHAT, CDR2 FQNNGV, per germline. The V end was cut by 5 bases, the J end by 0 bases, with 11 bases between. The length of the CDR3 is 15 residues. Together with reference TRBV11-2 and TRBJ1-3, the CDR3 gives the full variable domain: EAGVAQSPRYKIIEKRQSVAFWCNPISGHATLYWYQQILGQGPKLLIQFQNNGVVDDSQLPKDRFSAERLKGVDSTLKIQPAKLEDSAVYLCASSRLEGSGNTIYFGEGSWLTVV.

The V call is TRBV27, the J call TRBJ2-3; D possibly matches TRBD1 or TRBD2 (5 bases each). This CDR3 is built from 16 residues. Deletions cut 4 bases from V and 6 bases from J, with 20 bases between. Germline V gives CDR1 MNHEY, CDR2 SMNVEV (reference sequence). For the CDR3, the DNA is TGTGCCAGCAGTTACGATCCGGGACGGATCTTTGATACGCAGTATTTT. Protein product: CASSYDPGRIFDTQYF.

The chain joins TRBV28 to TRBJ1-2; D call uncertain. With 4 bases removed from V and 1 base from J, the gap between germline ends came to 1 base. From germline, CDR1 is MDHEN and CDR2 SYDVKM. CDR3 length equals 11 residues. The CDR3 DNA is TGTGCCAGCAGTTATAACTATGGCTACACCTTC. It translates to CASSYNYGYTF.

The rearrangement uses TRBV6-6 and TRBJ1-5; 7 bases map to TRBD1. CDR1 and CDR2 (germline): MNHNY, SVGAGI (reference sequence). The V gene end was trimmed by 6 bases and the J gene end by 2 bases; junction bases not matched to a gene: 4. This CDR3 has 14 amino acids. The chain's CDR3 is CASRSQGGNQPQHF. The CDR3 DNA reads TGTGCCAGCAGGAGTCAGGGGGGCAATCAGCCCCAGCATTTT.

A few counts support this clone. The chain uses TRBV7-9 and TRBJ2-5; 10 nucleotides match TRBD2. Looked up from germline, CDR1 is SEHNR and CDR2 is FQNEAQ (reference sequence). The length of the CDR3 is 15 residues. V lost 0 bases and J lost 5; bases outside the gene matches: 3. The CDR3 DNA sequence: TGTGCCAGCAGCTTAGCGCTAGCGGGAGCTGAGACCCAGTACTTC. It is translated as CASSLALAGAETQYF. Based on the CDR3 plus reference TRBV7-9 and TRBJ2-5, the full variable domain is DTGVSQNPRHKITKRGQNVTFRCDPISEHNRLYWYRQTLGQGPEFLTYFQNEAQLEKSRLLSDRFSAERPKGSFSTLEIQRTEQGDSAMYLCASSLALAGAETQYFGPGTRLLVL.

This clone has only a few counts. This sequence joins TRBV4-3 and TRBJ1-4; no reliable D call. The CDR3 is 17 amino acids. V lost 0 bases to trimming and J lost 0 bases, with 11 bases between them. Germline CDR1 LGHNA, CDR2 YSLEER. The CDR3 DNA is TGCGCCAGCAGCCAAGAGCCCAGGCTCGCAACTAATGAAAAACTGTTTTTT. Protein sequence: CASSQEPRLATNEKLFF.

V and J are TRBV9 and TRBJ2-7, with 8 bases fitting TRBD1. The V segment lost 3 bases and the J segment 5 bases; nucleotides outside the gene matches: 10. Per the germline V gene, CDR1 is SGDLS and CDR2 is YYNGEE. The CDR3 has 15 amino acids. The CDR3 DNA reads TGTGCCAGCAGCGCGACAGGGGACCCTCACGACGAGCAGTACGTC. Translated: CASSATGDPHDEQYV.

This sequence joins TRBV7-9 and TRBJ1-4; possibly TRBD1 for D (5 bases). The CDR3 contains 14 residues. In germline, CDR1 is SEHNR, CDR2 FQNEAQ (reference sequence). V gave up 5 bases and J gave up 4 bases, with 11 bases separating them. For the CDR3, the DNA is TGTGCCAGCAGCGGAAGACAGAGTAATGAAAAACTGTTTTTT. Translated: CASSGRQSNEKLFF.

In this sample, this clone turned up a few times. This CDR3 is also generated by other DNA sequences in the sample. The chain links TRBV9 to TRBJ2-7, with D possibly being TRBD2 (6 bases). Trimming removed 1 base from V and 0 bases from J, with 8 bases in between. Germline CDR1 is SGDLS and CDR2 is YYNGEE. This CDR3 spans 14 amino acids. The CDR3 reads CASSVFGSSYEQYF. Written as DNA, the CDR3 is TGTGCCAGCAGCGTATTCGGGAGCTCCTACGAGCAGTACTTC.

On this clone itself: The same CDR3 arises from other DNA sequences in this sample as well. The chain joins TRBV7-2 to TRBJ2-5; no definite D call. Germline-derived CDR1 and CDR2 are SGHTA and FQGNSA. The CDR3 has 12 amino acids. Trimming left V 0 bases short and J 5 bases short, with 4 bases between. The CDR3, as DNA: TGTGCCAGCAGCTTAGCTCGGGAGACCCAGTACTTC. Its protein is CASSLARETQYF.

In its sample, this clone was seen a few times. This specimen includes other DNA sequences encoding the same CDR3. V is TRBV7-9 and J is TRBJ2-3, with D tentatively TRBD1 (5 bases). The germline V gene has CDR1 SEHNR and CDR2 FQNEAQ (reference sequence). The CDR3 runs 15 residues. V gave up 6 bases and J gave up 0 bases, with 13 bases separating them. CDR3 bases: TGTGCCAGCAGTCTAGGGGTGTTAAGCACAGATACGCAGTATTTT. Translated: CASSLGVLSTDTQYF. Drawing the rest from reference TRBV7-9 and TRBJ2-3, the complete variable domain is DTGVSQNPRHKITKRGQNVTFRCDPISEHNRLYWYRQTLGQGPEFLTYFQNEAQLEKSRLLSDRFSAERPKGSFSTLEIQRTEQGDSAMYLCASSLGVLSTDTQYFGPGTRLTVL.

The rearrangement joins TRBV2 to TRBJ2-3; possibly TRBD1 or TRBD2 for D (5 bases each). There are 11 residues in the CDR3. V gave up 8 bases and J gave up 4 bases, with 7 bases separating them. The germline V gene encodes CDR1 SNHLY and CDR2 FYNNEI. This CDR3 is CASGTPDTQYF. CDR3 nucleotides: TGTGCCAGCGGGACGCCAGATACGCAGTATTTT.

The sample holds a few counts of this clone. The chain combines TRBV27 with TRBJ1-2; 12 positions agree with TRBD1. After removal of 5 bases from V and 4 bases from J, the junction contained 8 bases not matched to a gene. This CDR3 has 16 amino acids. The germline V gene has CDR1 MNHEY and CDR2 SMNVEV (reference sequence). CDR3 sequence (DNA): TGTGCCAGCAGTCCCGGGACAGGGGGCAGCTTCTATGGCTACACCTTC. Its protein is CASSPGTGGSFYGYTF.

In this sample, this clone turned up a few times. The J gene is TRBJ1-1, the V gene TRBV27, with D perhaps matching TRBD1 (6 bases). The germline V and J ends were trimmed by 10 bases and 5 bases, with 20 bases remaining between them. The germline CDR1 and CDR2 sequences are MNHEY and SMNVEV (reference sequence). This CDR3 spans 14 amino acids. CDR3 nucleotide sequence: TGTGCCACCGCGACGAGGGGGGAGAGGACTGAAGCTTTCTTT. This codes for CATATRGERTEAFF.

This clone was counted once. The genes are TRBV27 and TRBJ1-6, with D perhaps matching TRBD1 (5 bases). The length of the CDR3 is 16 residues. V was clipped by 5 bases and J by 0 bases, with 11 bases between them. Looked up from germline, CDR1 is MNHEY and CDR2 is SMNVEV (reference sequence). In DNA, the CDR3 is TGTGCCAGCAGTGGATACAGGAGCTCCTATAATTCACCCCTCCACTTT. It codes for CASSGYRSSYNSPLHF.

Here the CDR3 reads CAISDLGGRSSYEQYF. CDR3 in DNA: TGTGCCATCAGTGACCTGGGGGGGCGGTCCTCCTACGAGCAGTACTTC. V is TRBV10-3 and J is TRBJ2-7; perhaps TRBD2 as D (7 bases). The CDR3 totals 16 residues. The V end lost 3 bases, the J end lost 0 bases, and 15 bases lay between the germline ends. Per the germline V gene, CDR1 is ENHRY and CDR2 is SYGVKD.

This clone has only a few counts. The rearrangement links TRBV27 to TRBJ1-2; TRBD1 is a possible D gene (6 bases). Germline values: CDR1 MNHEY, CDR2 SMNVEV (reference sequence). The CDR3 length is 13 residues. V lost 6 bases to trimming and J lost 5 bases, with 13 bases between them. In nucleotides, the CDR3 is TGTGCCAGCAGCCGAACAGGGAGTTATGGCTACACCTTC. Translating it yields CASSRTGSYGYTF.

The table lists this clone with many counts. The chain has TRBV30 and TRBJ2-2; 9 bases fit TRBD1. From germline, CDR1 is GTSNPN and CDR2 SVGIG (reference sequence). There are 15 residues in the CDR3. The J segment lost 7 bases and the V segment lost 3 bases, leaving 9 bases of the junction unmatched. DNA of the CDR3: TGTGCCTGGAGGTTGGGGGACAGGGACGTCGGGGAGCTGTTTTTT. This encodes CAWRLGDRDVGELFF.

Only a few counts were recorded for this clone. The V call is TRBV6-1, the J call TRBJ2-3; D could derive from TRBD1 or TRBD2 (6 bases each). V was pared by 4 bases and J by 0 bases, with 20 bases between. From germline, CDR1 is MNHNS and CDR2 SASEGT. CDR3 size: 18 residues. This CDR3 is CASSGLPGGGYSTDTQYF. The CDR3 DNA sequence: TGTGCCAGCAGTGGACTCCCTGGAGGGGGGTATAGCACAGATACGCAGTATTTT.